The present T cell receptor beta chain was sequenced within a study of prognosis after radiotherapy for stage I lung cancer. Genomic DNA served as the source from which two-round multiplex PCR generated TCR beta CDR3 amplicons. Primers specific to each TRBV and TRBJ gene were used in first-round PCR. From the multiplex PCR reads, TCRdb called clonotypes with MiXCR, one entry per CDR3 protein. The data hold approximately 10,000 distinct CDR3 sequences, with 35% observed a single time. A volume of roughly 6 milliliters of peripheral blood was collected by draw at each of two time points. This CDR3 spans 16 amino acids. With 2 bases removed from V and 6 bases from J, the gap between germline ends came to 18 bases. Germline CDR1 reads SGHKS; CDR2 reads YYEKEE (reference sequence). This clonotype was picked up many times.

The clonotype comes from a donor at least 50 years old with non-small cell lung cancer. Specimen: PBMCs, collected before or after stereotactic body radiation therapy (not recorded which). The V gene is TRBV5-5, the J gene TRBJ2-1, with D perhaps matching TRBD2 (6 bases). The CDR3 DNA follows: TGTGCCAGCAGCTTAGGTGGGACTCTAACCTCCAATGAGCAGTTCTTC. The encoded protein is CASSLGGTLTSNEQFF.